These T cell receptor beta chains were read from a single sample in a study of T-cell reconstitution after alpha-beta-depleted transplantation in children. TCRdb reanalysed the PCR reads using MiXCR and keeps one entry per CDR3 protein. The sample holds roughly 180,000 distinct CDR3 sequences, roughly 14% seen once. The sample consisted of PBMCs from the stem cell graft donor, taken from the stem cell graft. These receptor sequences come from a human donor who donated a stem cell graft to a child with acute lymphoblastic leukemia. CDR3s include the opening cysteine and the closing phenylalanine or tryptophan. The order of the fields is clone size, D gene, V gene, J gene, CDR3 protein, CDR3 DNA. The D gene is left open where the match is weak. A clone size is listed for some rows: how often the clone was seen (once, few, many), or a class if it is expanded.

many	NA	TRBV6-1	TRBJ1-5	CASSETIWTPTTTQPQHF	TGTGCCAGCAGTGAAACTATCTGGACACCAACAACAACTCAGCCCCAGCATTTT
NA	NA	TRBV5-8	TRBJ1-5	CASSSRQPLLNQPQHF	TGTGCCAGCAGCTCTCGACAGCCCCTATTAAATCAGCCCCAGCATTTT
many	NA	TRBV20-1	TRBJ1-1	CSARFPNTEAFF	TGCAGTGCTAGATTCCCCAACACTGAAGCTTTCTTT
NA	TRBD1	TRBV29-1	TRBJ1-4	CSVGQGPTNEKLFF	TGCAGCGTAGGACAGGGACCCACTAATGAAAAACTGTTTTTT
many	NA	TRBV7-2	TRBJ2-1	CASSFSGIRGNEQFF	TGTGCCAGCAGCTTTTCGGGGATCCGAGGCAATGAGCAGTTCTTC
many	NA	TRBV27	TRBJ1-5	CASSLGGAYNQPQHF	TGTGCCAGCAGCCTCGGAGGGGCCTACAATCAGCCCCAGCATTTT
many	NA	TRBV20-1	TRBJ2-4	CSAPRGAEGNIQYF	TGCAGTGCTCCCAGAGGGGCGGAGGGAAACATTCAGTACTTC
NA	TRBD2	TRBV10-1	TRBJ2-3	CASSDPSGTTDTQYF	TGCGCCAGCAGTGACCCTAGCGGGACCACAGATACGCAGTATTTT
many	NA	TRBV5-1	TRBJ1-1	CASSLDQNTEAFF	TGCGCCAGCAGCTTGGACCAGAACACTGAAGCTTTCTTT
many	NA	TRBV3-1	TRBJ1-2	CASSRSGGRDYGYTF	TGTGCCAGCAGCCGGTCGGGCGGGAGGGACTATGGCTACACCTTC
many	TRBD1	TRBV29-1	TRBJ2-7	CSVDAGQGTSEQYF	TGCAGCGTTGACGCGGGACAGGGTACCAGCGAGCAGTACTTC
many	TRBD1	TRBV5-1	TRBJ2-7	CASSLPRFEGAPYEQYF	TGCGCCAGCAGCTTGCCTCGCTTCGAGGGGGCCCCTTACGAGCAGTACTTC
many	TRBD2	TRBV6-5	TRBJ2-1	CASSYSTPLAGGYNEQFF	TGTGCCAGCAGTTACTCTACCCCCCTAGCGGGAGGCTACAATGAGCAGTTCTTC
many	NA	TRBV5-1	TRBJ2-3	CASSFSEPDTQYF	TGCGCCAGCAGCTTTTCTGAGCCAGATACGCAGTATTTT
NA	NA	TRBV12-3/TRBV12-4	TRBJ1-1	CASNTGMHTEAFF	TGTGCCAGCAACACAGGTATGCACACTGAAGCTTTCTTT
many	NA	TRBV5-1	TRBJ2-1	CASSHAEGTYDEQFF	TGCGCCAGCAGCCATGCGGAGGGAACGTACGATGAGCAGTTCTTC
many	NA	TRBV12-3/TRBV12-4	TRBJ2-1	CASITPGLYNEQFF	TGTGCCAGCATCACCCCGGGTCTTTACAATGAGCAGTTCTTC